This TCR beta chain was identified during a study of cytomegalovirus exposure and HLA in healthy donors. The PCR used 60 Vbeta and 13 Jbeta primers. The table came from immunoSEQ multiplex PCR; TCRdb's copy has only in-frame clones and leaves some out. Recorded for this sample: around 60,000 clones. The CDR3 sequence is 16 residues long. Between the trimmed V and J ends, which lost 3 bases and 0 bases, there was a span of 12 bases. CDR1 is SGHVS and CDR2 is FNYEAQ in the germline V gene. A word on this clone: Its antigen is as yet unknown.

Study-level findings and limits: A list of approximately 160 TCR beta chains associated with cytomegalovirus was given. Among the CMV-associated chains, a few were confirmed in vitro as specific for CMV antigens. When a later analysis was performed, an Asian-associated ancestry cluster reportedly had fewer N-insertions than the approximately 680-donor mean.

Specimen: PBMCs. The TCR comes from a man aged 25-40 years in good health and CMV-seropositive. The chain is built from TRBV7-6 and TRBJ2-1, with D perhaps TRBD2 (6 bases). CDR3 in DNA: TGTGCCAGCAGCTTTGATGACGGGAGCTCCTACAATGAGCAGTTCTTC. Protein product: CASSFDDGSSYNEQFF. The complete variable domain, with remaining parts taken from reference TRBV7-6 and TRBJ2-1, reads GAGVSQSPRYKVTKRGQDVALRCDPISGHVSLYWYRQALGQGPEFLTYFNYEAQQDKSGLPNDRFSAERPEGSISTLTIQRTEQRDSAMYRCASSFDDGSSYNEQFFGPGTRLTVL.